This T cell receptor beta chain came from a study of brain T cells in children with intractable seizures (dated by TCRdb to about 2021). Regarding the study in general: As a first screen for immune gene transcripts, resected brain tissue from approximately 54 pediatric epilepsy surgery cases was run on a NanoString immunology panel. Among the approximately twelve selected surgery cases, pre-surgery blood was additionally sequenced for eight, leaving four cases with brain tissue only.

Results the study describes overall, beyond this receptor: Because sequencing depth differed between pre- and post-surgery blood, the absence of clones from the pre-surgery sample may reflect undersampling. Viral specificity was inferred solely from CDR3 sequence similarity, and the HCMV serostatus of the patients was not known.

The immunoSEQ assay was used to generate TCR beta chain sequences from genomic DNA. From the authors' description of their analysis: CDR3 sequences that did not begin with the conserved framework cysteine at position 104 were removed by hand. Clonality was calculated as one minus the normalized Shannon's Diversity Index, with values ranging from 0 (maximal diversity) to 1 (oligoclonal). Differences in the frequency of the same CDR3 between samples, such as brain versus blood, were assessed with chi-squared comparison-of-proportions tests. Public clonotypes were found through immuneACCESS searches, while the VDJdb browser was used to judge similarity to known antiviral clonotypes. TCRdb limited this immuneACCESS table to in-frame rearrangements with V and J called. A share of clones is missing; checked studies link under half to unresolved V genes, and the rest is unexplained. That table supplies the V and J calls and clone size; D and trimming were determined from the DNA. This sample holds 80,000 or so clones; about 90% were observed only once. The leading ten clones occupy about 23% of the sample.

Read against the paper, the sample's time point label means: resected brain tissue, or blood drawn just prior to surgery. The surgery cases showing the highest brain T cell transcript signatures were chosen for TCR beta chain sequencing of brain tissue and, when available, of blood. Before surgery, patients had received at least one anti-epileptic drug. TCR-sequenced patients were children with drug-resistant epilepsy due to tuberous sclerosis complex, focal cortical dysplasia, Rasmussen encephalitis or hemimegalencephaly. The blood samples were collected right before the epilepsy surgery. Bulk genomic DNA was isolated from unsorted brain tissue and whole blood using the Monarch genomic DNA purification kit. A word on this clone: There is no known antigen for this receptor. No base quality information exists; no much larger clone differs at one position.

Counted from cysteine to phenylalanine, this CDR3 has 12 amino acids. This entry keeps only the CDR3 DNA: 36 bases, framed from base 1. From the germline V gene, CDR1 is SQVTM and CDR2 is ANQGSEA. Relative to germline, V is missing 5 bases and J is missing 4 bases, with 4 bases of the junction outside any gene match. The clonotype originates from a girl aged 2 to 9 with Rasmussen encephalitis and intractable seizures. Sample: peripheral blood, taken at surgery. Recombination connected TRBV29-1 to TRBJ1-2, with TRBD1 matching 7 junction bases. CDR3 loop: CSVYRGAYGYTF. The base sequence is TGCAGCGTTTACAGGGGCGCCTATGGCTACACCTTC. The full variable domain, with segments outside the CDR3 supplied by the reference TRBV29-1 and TRBJ1-2 proteins, appears as SAVISQKPSRDICQRGTSLTIQCQVDSQVTMMFWYRQQPGQSLTLIATANQGSEATYESGFVIDKFPISRPNLTFSTLTVSNMSPEDSSIYLCSVYRGAYGYTFGSGTRLTVV.